The following is a T cell receptor (beta chain) sequence with its context. Its antigen is currently unknown. A much larger clone is a single base away; this may be a read error. Using RNA template, CDR3s of TCR alpha and beta were amplified with iRepertoire arm-PCR. For one-step reverse transcription and amplification, 100-400 ng of tissue mRNA or PBMC total RNA was used. TCRdb fed the multiplex PCR reads into MiXCR, producing one record per CDR3 protein. Of fewer than 250,000 distinct CDR3 sequences in the sample, 32% are singletons; the top ten hold 20%. These data are taken from a study of glioma-infiltrating T cells. Study results and caveats: Gliomas, especially low-grade, showed above-expected tissue-blood divergence; non-neoplastic patients showed below. Very few CDR3 sequences were shared between tissue and blood.

Material: glioma tissue, nonneoplastic brain tissue, or PBMCs (not recorded which). The source of this sequence is a human donor with low-grade glioma or glioblastoma, undergoing nonglioma brain surgery, or in good health (not recorded which).

The CDR3 spells CASSLVGTSGASGEPFF. In DNA, the CDR3 is TGTGCCAGCAGCTTAGTTGGGACTAGCGGAGCGAGCGGGGAGCCGTTTTTT. The chain couples TRBV7-2 to TRBJ2-2; 11 bases fit TRBD2. Per the germline V gene, CDR1 is SGHTA and CDR2 is FQGNSA. CDR3 length: 17 amino acids. The variable domain in full, with the rest retrieved from reference TRBV7-2 and TRBJ2-2, is GAGVSQSPSNKVTEKGKDVELRCDPISGHTALYWYRQSLGQGLEFLIYFQGNSAPDKSGLPSDRFSAERTGGSVSTLTIQRTQQEDSAVYLCASSLVGTSGASGEPFFGEGSRLTVL.